Listed here are 12 T cell receptor beta chains from one sample, sequenced in a study of radiation and T cells in renal cell carcinoma. Sequencing used immunoSEQ multiplex PCR; TCRdb keeps in-frame clones, though not all of them. The table has 18,000 or so clones, roughly 54% seen once. The treatment was: 15 Gy SBRT to primary tumor, nephrectomy 4 weeks later. Here the sequenced sample was tumor tissue, taken from a patient whose treatment included radiotherapy and nephrectomy. The receptors here all came from a man aged 45-65 years with renal cell carcinoma.

This clone qualifies as medium-sized (0.01 to 0.1%). The chain is built from TRBV5-1 and TRBJ1-5; 7 bases fit TRBD1. The V segment lost 4 bases and the J segment 6 bases; nucleotides outside the gene matches: 7. This CDR3 is built from 14 residues. The germline gives CDR1 SGHRS, CDR2 YFSETQ. The CDR3 here is CASSPGSGGQPQHF. The CDR3 DNA reads TGCGCCAGCAGCCCCGGTTCAGGGGGTCAGCCCCAGCATTTT.

The J gene is TRBJ2-7, the V gene TRBV10-3, with D uncertain. Trimming removed 6 bases from V and 6 bases from J, with 15 bases in between. Looked up from germline, CDR1 is ENHRY and CDR2 is SYGVKD. The CDR3 contains 13 residues. The CDR3 coding sequence is TGTGCCATCAGCCGTGTTCTAGAGTCCGAGCAGTACTTC. This translates into CAISRVLESEQYF.

The rearrangement uses TRBV5-1 and TRBJ2-2, with 7 bases aligning to TRBD1. The junction had 4 bases not matched to a gene; V was cut back by 4 bases and J by 1 base. This CDR3 spans 15 amino acids. Looked up from germline, CDR1 is SGHRS and CDR2 is YFSETQ. CDR3 sequence (DNA): TGCGCCAGCAGCCCCCGGACAGGGAACACCGGGGAGCTGTTTTTT. Its protein is CASSPRTGNTGELFF.

The chain carries TRBV6-6 and TRBJ1-6; 8 nucleotides match TRBD1. V lost 2 bases and J lost 5; bases outside the gene matches: 2. Germline V gene data show CDR1 as MNHNY and CDR2 as SVGAGI (reference sequence). The CDR3 runs to 15 residues. The CDR3 loop is CASSYQTGDNSPLHF. CDR3 sequence (DNA): TGTGCCAGCAGTTACCAGACAGGGGATAATTCACCCCTCCACTTT.

This chain uses TRBV15 with TRBJ1-1; TRBD1 might be the D (5 bases). V was cut by 6 bases and J by 3 bases, with 14 bases left in between. CDR1 LNHNV and CDR2 YYDKDF come from the germline V gene (reference sequence). This CDR3 is 14 amino acids long. The CDR3 bases are TGTGCCACCAGACGGGGGGGAGCGGACACTGAAGCTTTCTTT. Translating gives CATRRGGADTEAFF.

This chain uses TRBV5-4 with TRBJ2-3; D possibly uses TRBD1 or TRBD2 (5 bases each). Trimming cost V 0 bases and J 6 bases, with 8 bases left between them. The CDR3 has 13 amino acids. Germline V gene data show CDR1 as SGHNT and CDR2 as YYREEE (reference sequence). The CDR3 is CASSLGGADTQYF. Here the CDR3 DNA reads TGTGCCAGCAGCTTGGGAGGGGCGGATACGCAGTATTTT.

This clone was detected only a few times. The chain couples TRBV19 to TRBJ1-2, with D hard to call. CDR3 length: 13 residues. With 0 bases removed from V and 5 bases from J, the gap between germline ends came to 7 bases. CDR1 and CDR2 from the germline V gene are LNHDA and SQIVND (reference sequence). CDR3 bases: TGTGCCAGTAGTATAGACCAGAGATATGGCTACACCTTC. It translates to CASSIDQRYGYTF.

V is TRBV5-8 and J is TRBJ1-2, with 12 bases matching TRBD1. This CDR3 contains 17 residues. Germline CDR1 reads SGHTS; CDR2 reads YDEGEE. Trimming at V came to 4 bases and at J to 8 bases, leaving 15 bases not matched to a gene. For the CDR3, the DNA is TGTGCCAGCAGCCCATCCGGGACAGGGGGCGGAAACAAGGGCTACACCTTC. Translating gives CASSPSGTGGGNKGYTF.

The V gene is TRBV6-1, the J gene TRBJ1-2; D uncertain. V lost 8 bases to trimming and J lost 4 bases, with 5 bases between them. CDR1 and CDR2 (germline): MNHNS, SASEGT. The CDR3 length is 10 residues. The chain's CDR3 is CASGSYGYTF. Written as DNA, the CDR3 is TGTGCCAGCGGAAGCTATGGCTACACCTTC.

In its sample, this clone was seen once. This CDR3 is also generated by other DNA sequences in the sample. The chain carries TRBV7-2 and TRBJ2-1; 8 bases are shared with TRBD2. This CDR3 comprises 14 residues. The J segment lost 2 bases and the V segment lost 6 bases, leaving 3 bases of the junction unmatched. The germline CDR1 and CDR2 sequences are SGHTA and FQGNSA. CDR3 nucleotide sequence: TGTGCCAGCAGTACCGGGGGGGCCTACAATGAGCAGTTCTTC. Its translation is CASSTGGAYNEQFF.

Here the CDR3 DNA reads TGTGCCAGCAGCTGGACAGGGGCGCGACAGCCCCAGCATTTT. This sequence encodes CASSWTGARQPQHF. This rearrangement joins TRBV27 to TRBJ1-5, with 9 bases identical to TRBD1. CDR1 is MNHEY and CDR2 is SMNVEV in the germline V gene (reference sequence). V lost 6 bases, J lost 7 bases, and 7 bases stayed unmatched. CDR3 length: 14 amino acids.

The chain is built from TRBV7-9 and TRBJ2-3; TRBD1 might be the D (5 bases). The CDR3 covers 13 residues. The ends were cut back, 1 base at V and 4 bases at J, with 6 bases in the middle. Germline V gene data show CDR1 as SEHNR and CDR2 as FQNEAQ (reference sequence). CDR3: CASSLGQSDTQYF. DNA of the CDR3: TGTGCCAGCAGCTTAGGACAGTCAGATACGCAGTATTTT.